The rows below give T cell receptor beta chains drawn from one sample of a study of blood T cell repertoires in COVID-19. Sequencing was performed with immunoSEQ multiplex PCR; in TCRdb, only in-frame clones are kept and a portion is missing. The sample lists approximately 240,000 clones, just over 90% occurring once. Material for sequencing was PBMCs or T cells enriched from blood (not recorded which). These receptors were taken from a woman aged 18-35 years who had recovered from COVID-19. CDR3s include the opening cysteine and the closing phenylalanine or tryptophan. A D gene is named only where the DNA matches it firmly. The size of a clone is reported for some rows only, either as once, few or many, or as a class for expanded clones.

J gene,CDR3 length,V gene,clone size,D gene,CDR3 protein,CDR3 DNA
TRBJ2-7,13,TRBV5-4,NA,TRBD1,CASSTSTGVEQYF,TGTGCCAGCAGCACCTCGACAGGGGTCGAGCAGTACTTC
TRBJ1-1,14,TRBV4-2,few,NA,CASTPTGRNLEAFF,TGTGCCAGCACCCCAACAGGACGGAACCTTGAAGCTTTCTTT
TRBJ2-4,16,TRBV2,NA,NA,CASSEAESLAKNIQYF,TGTGCCAGCAGTGAAGCCGAGTCACTAGCCAAAAACATTCAGTACTTC
TRBJ2-1,13,TRBV7-2,once,NA,CASSLPIYNEQFF,TGTGCCAGCAGCTTACCTATTTATAATGAGCAGTTCTTC
TRBJ1-4,17,TRBV4-2,NA,NA,CASSQALRGLGNEKLFF,TGTGCCAGCAGCCAAGCCCTGAGGGGGTTGGGGAATGAAAAACTGTTTTTT
TRBJ2-1,16,TRBV2,NA,NA,CASSRQTLSSYNEQFF,TGTGCCAGCAGTAGACAGACCTTAAGCTCCTACAATGAGCAGTTCTTC
TRBJ2-1,16,TRBV19,NA,TRBD2,CASSVRGLAGDGEQFF,TGTGCCAGTAGTGTAAGGGGACTAGCGGGAGACGGTGAGCAGTTCTTC
TRBJ1-2,17,TRBV9,NA,NA,CASSASAAGDPNYGYTF,TGTGCCAGCAGCGCCTCAGCTGCAGGGGACCCAAACTATGGCTACACCTTC
TRBJ2-1,15,TRBV6-2/TRBV6-3,NA,TRBD2,CASSWGRGGPNEQFF,TGTGCCAGCAGTTGGGGACGGGGGGGCCCAAATGAGCAGTTCTTC
TRBJ2-1,14,TRBV19,NA,NA,CASSPEIINNEQFF,TGTGCCAGTAGCCCCGAGATAATTAACAATGAGCAGTTCTTC
TRBJ1-2,13,TRBV29-1,NA,NA,CSVEVTAGGGYTF,TGCAGCGTTGAAGTGACTGCGGGTGGTGGCTACACCTTC
TRBJ1-2,15,TRBV9,NA,TRBD1,CASSSWTGRNYGYTF,TGTGCCAGCAGCTCTTGGACAGGGAGGAACTATGGCTACACCTTC
TRBJ1-2,15,TRBV19,NA,NA,CASSRGRQAFYGYTF,TGTGCCAGTAGTCGTGGTCGACAGGCGTTCTATGGCTACACCTTC
TRBJ1-2,14,TRBV5-4,NA,NA,CASSPSTKYYGYTF,TGTGCCAGCAGCCCCTCGACTAAGTACTATGGCTACACCTTC
TRBJ1-1,17,TRBV6-6,NA,NA,CASSPGRTLRSNTEAFF,TGTGCCAGCAGTCCGGGGAGGACATTGAGGTCGAACACTGAAGCTTTCTTT
TRBJ1-5,19,TRBV28,NA,TRBD1,CASSLFLRTGGSGNQPQHF,TGTGCCAGCAGTTTATTCCTTAGGACAGGGGGTTCGGGCAATCAGCCCCAGCATTTT
TRBJ2-7,15,TRBV23-1,NA,TRBD1,CASSQWTGGGYEQYF,TGCGCCAGCAGTCAATGGACAGGGGGAGGGTACGAGCAGTACTTC
TRBJ1-4,16,TRBV11-2,NA,TRBD1,CASSQGRDRGEEKLFF,TGTGCCAGCAGCCAGGGGCGGGACAGGGGGGAGGAAAAACTGTTTTTT
TRBJ1-2,16,TRBV5-4,NA,TRBD1,CASSLPGTGGVGGYTF,TGTGCCAGCAGCTTACCCGGGACAGGGGGCGTCGGAGGCTACACCTTC
TRBJ2-3,13,TRBV19,NA,NA,CATQTGSADTQYF,TGTGCCACCCAAACGGGGAGTGCAGATACGCAGTATTTT
TRBJ1-2,14,TRBV7-9,NA,TRBD1,CASSSRSGGHGYTF,TGTGCCAGCAGCTCCAGGTCAGGGGGCCATGGCTACACCTTC
TRBJ1-1,12,TRBV6-2/TRBV6-3,NA,NA,CASSRLITEAFF,TGTGCCAGCAGTCGACTAATCACTGAAGCTTTCTTT
TRBJ1-6,15,TRBV5-4,NA,NA,CASSSGPGENSPLHF,TGTGCCAGCAGTTCGGGCCCAGGGGAAAATTCACCCCTCCACTTT
TRBJ2-1,18,TRBV2,once,TRBD2,CASSEAPPPGLVRTEQFF,TGTGCCAGCAGTGAAGCGCCCCCCCCCGGACTAGTAAGGACTGAGCAGTTCTTC
TRBJ1-2,15,TRBV28,NA,NA,CASSSPRAGEYGYTF,TGTGCCAGCAGTTCCCCGCGGGCAGGGGAGTATGGCTACACCTTC
TRBJ2-3,15,TRBV3-1/TRBV3-2,NA,NA,CASSQGGLRSDTQYF,TGTGCCAGCAGCCAAGGCGGACTGAGATCCGATACGCAGTATTTT
TRBJ1-1,13,TRBV5-6,NA,NA,CASSLGRNTEAFF,TGTGCCAGCAGCTTGGGCAGAAACACTGAAGCTTTCTTT
TRBJ2-3,13,TRBV2,NA,NA,CASSVISTDTQYF,TGTGCCAGCAGTGTTATTTCCACAGATACGCAGTATTTT
TRBJ1-4,15,TRBV10-1,NA,TRBD1,CASSQNTGGEEKLFF,TGCGCCAGCAGCCAAAATACAGGGGGAGAAGAAAAACTGTTTTTT
TRBJ1-2,14,TRBV7-9,NA,NA,CASSFKGQGGGYTF,TGTGCCAGCAGCTTTAAGGGGCAGGGCGGCGGCTACACCTTC
TRBJ2-5,15,TRBV5-6,NA,NA,CASSPLRLGEETQYF,TGTGCCAGCAGCCCCTTACGACTTGGAGAAGAGACCCAGTACTTC
TRBJ2-1,18,TRBV19,NA,TRBD2,CASSKRLAGTSSYNEQFF,TGTGCCAGTAGTAAGAGGCTAGCGGGGACGAGCTCCTACAATGAGCAGTTCTTC
TRBJ2-1,16,TRBV2,NA,TRBD1,CASSEFGDSLYNEQFF,TGTGCCAGCAGTGAATTTGGGGACAGCTTATACAATGAGCAGTTCTTC
TRBJ1-2,13,TRBV18,NA,TRBD1,CASSPDRDNGYTF,TGTGCCAGCTCACCGGACAGGGATAATGGCTACACCTTC
TRBJ1-1,15,TRBV7-9,NA,NA,CASSLKVQGRTEAFF,TGTGCCAGCAGCTTAAAGGTACAGGGTCGCACTGAAGCTTTCTTT
TRBJ2-6,20,TRBV19,once,TRBD1,CASSITPGGILYSGANVLTF,TGTGCCAGTAGTATAACCCCAGGGGGCATCCTTTACTCTGGGGCCAACGTCCTGACTTTC
TRBJ2-1,12,TRBV14,few,NA,CASSAWGGGQFF,TGTGCCAGCAGCGCATGGGGAGGAGGGCAGTTCTTC
TRBJ1-2,14,TRBV6-4,NA,TRBD1,CASSRTGDGYGYTF,TGTGCCAGCAGTCGGACAGGGGACGGTTATGGCTACACCTTC
TRBJ1-3,15,TRBV3-1/TRBV3-2,NA,NA,CASSPTSPTANTIYF,TGTGCCAGCAGCCCCACGAGCCCGACAGCCAACACCATATATTTT
TRBJ2-7,13,TRBV7-8,NA,NA,CATRVSAGSEQYF,TGTGCCACCCGAGTGTCTGCGGGATCCGAGCAGTACTTC
TRBJ1-3,14,TRBV19,NA,TRBD1,CASRPGQGENTIYF,TGTGCCAGTAGGCCGGGACAGGGGGAAAACACCATATATTTT